A selection of T cell receptor beta chains follows, all from one sample in a study of T cells in Graves' hyperthyroidism and ophthalmopathy. Each CDR3 protein gets one entry after TCRdb re-called the multiplex PCR reads with MiXCR. This repertoire shows around 530,000 distinct CDR3 sequences, 15% to 20% found once; its top ten account for around 17%. Sample: blood. These receptors all stem from a woman aged 18-35 years with Graves' ophthalmopathy. Both conserved end residues are part of each CDR3. D genes are given only for firm matches. Size tells how often a clone was seen (once, few, many) or the class of an expanded clone, and some rows leave it out.

V	D	size	J	CDR3	DNA
TRBV7-9	TRBD2	few	TRBJ2-7	CASSLGTSATYEQYF	TGTGCCAGCAGCTTAGGGACTAGCGCAACCTACGAGCAGTACTTC
TRBV28	TRBD2	many	TRBJ2-2	CASSRTSGFSGELFF	TGTGCCAGCAGCCGGACTAGCGGATTTTCCGGGGAGCTGTTTTTT
TRBV10-3	.	many	TRBJ1-1	CAISFSHTEAFF	TGTGCCATCAGTTTTTCCCACACTGAAGCTTTCTTT
TRBV29-1	.	.	TRBJ1-1	CSVELGEKAFF	TGCAGCGTTGAGTTAGGGGAGAAAGCTTTCTTT
TRBV6-1	.	.	TRBJ2-1	CASSQTGKSYNEQFF	TGTGCCAGCAGTCAAACAGGGAAGAGCTACAATGAGCAGTTCTTC
TRBV20-1	.	few	TRBJ2-3	CSARDASVGTDTQYF	TGCAGTGCTAGAGATGCTAGCGTGGGCACAGATACGCAGTATTTT
TRBV6-1	.	many	TRBJ1-4	CASSDGAANEKLFF	TGTGCCAGCAGTGACGGGGCTGCTAATGAAAAACTGTTTTTT
TRBV7-9	TRBD2	many	TRBJ2-1	CASSLSGGELHEQFF	TGTGCCAGCAGCTTGAGCGGGGGGGAACTCCATGAGCAGTTCTTC
TRBV12-5	TRBD1	many	TRBJ1-2	CASGLSRGRDNYGYTF	TGTGCTAGTGGTTTGTCCAGGGGGCGCGATAACTATGGCTACACCTTC
TRBV20-1	.	few	TRBJ2-7	CSARDLWMARYEQYF	TGCAGTGCTAGAGATCTCTGGATGGCCCGTTACGAGCAGTACTTC
TRBV6-1	.	.	TRBJ2-2	CASMSQGTGELFF	TGTGCCAGCATGTCGCAGGGGACCGGGGAGCTGTTTTTT
TRBV7-2	TRBD2	many	TRBJ2-7	CASSLVAGGPVEQYF	TGTGCCAGCAGCTTAGTAGCGGGAGGGCCAGTTGAGCAGTACTTC
TRBV7-9	.	few	TRBJ2-2	CASSDGGLRYANTGELFF	TGTGCCAGCAGCGACGGGGGCCTTAGATACGCGAACACCGGGGAGCTGTTTTTT
TRBV27	TRBD2	few	TRBJ2-2	CASSLFAAGGTGELFF	TGTGCCAGCAGTTTATTTGCAGCGGGAGGCACCGGGGAGCTGTTTTTT
TRBV6-1	TRBD1	many	TRBJ2-5	CAIYNPDRAEYF	TGTGCCATCTACAATCCAGACAGGGCGGAGTACTTC
TRBV12-3/TRBV12-4	.	.	TRBJ1-3	CALGVQAGNTIYF	TGTGCCTTAGGTGTGCAGGCTGGAAACACCATATATTTT
TRBV7-8	.	few	TRBJ2-7	CASSLGTGRGSYEQYF	TGTGCCAGCAGCTTAGGTACAGGGAGGGGGTCCTACGAGCAGTACTTC
TRBV5-6	.	.	TRBJ2-5	CASSFPTDQETQYF	TGTGCCAGCAGCTTTCCGACAGATCAAGAGACCCAGTACTTC
TRBV12-3/TRBV12-4	.	many	TRBJ2-3	CASSAEGATGAGTDTQYF	TGTGCCAGCAGCGCGGAGGGGGCAACAGGGGCCGGAACAGATACGCAGTATTTT
TRBV10-3	TRBD1	many	TRBJ1-2	CAISESTGNGYTF	TGTGCCATCAGTGAGTCGACAGGGAACGGCTACACCTTC
TRBV29-1	.	many	TRBJ1-1	CSVEGFDSMNTEAFF	TGCAGCGTTGAAGGATTTGACTCAATGAACACTGAAGCTTTCTTT
TRBV28	.	many	TRBJ2-7	CASSSMDRLTYEQYF	TGTGCCAGCAGTTCTATGGACAGATTGACCTACGAGCAGTACTTC
TRBV2	.	many	TRBJ2-1	CASKGDVWGEQFF	TGTGCCAGCAAGGGGGATGTCTGGGGTGAGCAGTTCTTC
TRBV2	.	many	TRBJ2-3	CASMSGDTQYF	TGTGCCAGCATGAGTGGGGATACGCAGTATTTT
TRBV20-1	TRBD1	.	TRBJ1-2	CSAREDRVDGYTF	TGCAGTGCTAGAGAGGACAGGGTGGATGGCTACACCTTC
TRBV6-4	.	.	TRBJ1-2	CASSDSPTSGYTF	TGTGCCAGCAGTGACTCCCCGACTTCTGGCTACACCTTC
TRBV29-1	.	few	TRBJ1-4	CSVVTGATNEKLFF	TGCAGCGTTGTTACCGGAGCAACTAATGAAAAACTGTTTTTT
TRBV6-1	.	few	TRBJ2-1	CASSYGGGRSSYNEQFF	TGTGCCAGCAGTTATGGGGGAGGCCGAAGCTCCTACAATGAGCAGTTCTTC
TRBV3-1	TRBD1	.	TRBJ1-1	CASTTSDRGLRAEAFF	TGTGCCAGCACCACATCGGACAGGGGGCTTAGGGCTGAAGCTTTCTTT
TRBV11-2	.	.	TRBJ1-6	CASSGVSYNSPLHF	TGTGCCAGTTCGGGAGTCTCCTATAATTCACCCCTCCACTTT
TRBV5-1	TRBD2	many	TRBJ2-1	CASSFSSGSGEQFF	TGCGCCAGCAGCTTTAGTAGCGGGAGTGGTGAGCAGTTCTTC
TRBV4-3	.	few	TRBJ1-1	CASSRGAVWGPTEAFF	TGCGCCAGCAGCCGGGGGGCCGTCTGGGGTCCCACTGAAGCTTTCTTT
TRBV6-1	TRBD1	.	TRBJ1-5	CASIPDRETNQPQHF	TGTGCCAGCATTCCCGACAGGGAAACCAATCAGCCCCAGCATTTT
TRBV7-9	.	many	TRBJ2-3	CASSLEAAAGEDTQYF	TGTGCCAGCAGCTTAGAGGCTGCGGCCGGGGAAGATACGCAGTATTTT
TRBV10-3	.	many	TRBJ1-1	CAISGDMEAFF	TGTGCCATCAGTGGCGACATGGAAGCTTTCTTT
TRBV12-3/TRBV12-4	.	many	TRBJ2-5	CASSLWVSETQYF	TGTGCCAGCAGTTTGTGGGTGTCGGAGACCCAGTACTTC
TRBV12-3/TRBV12-4	TRBD1	few	TRBJ1-5	CASSSRQGSNQPQHF	TGTGCCAGCAGTTCCCGACAGGGTAGCAATCAGCCCCAGCATTTT
TRBV5-1	.	.	TRBJ2-1	CASSLMDLGSHANEQFF	TGCGCCAGCAGCTTGATGGATTTGGGATCGCATGCAAATGAGCAGTTCTTC
TRBV28	TRBD2	.	TRBJ2-1	CASRRLAGGPYNEQFF	TGTGCCAGCCGCAGACTAGCGGGGGGGCCCTACAATGAGCAGTTCTTC
TRBV7-2	.	few	TRBJ1-3	CASSLLGPLSGNTIYF	TGTGCCAGCAGCTTATTGGGCCCACTCTCTGGAAACACCATATATTTT